What follows describes a single TCR beta chain. Assay: immunoSEQ multiplex PCR; the TCRdb copy retains only in-frame clones and omits some. The table records about 35,000 clones, 65% to 80% of them present only once. The source of the sample is a study of OX40 agonist ivuxolimab in advanced cancers. Study at large: The dose-escalation cohort had hepatocellular carcinoma, melanoma, renal cell or head and neck cancer.

CDR3 length: 10 residues. V was pared by 6 bases and J by 0 bases, with 0 bases between. Germline CDR1 reads LNHDA; CDR2 reads SQIVND (reference sequence). The sequencing here drew on CD4+ or CD8+ T cells sorted from blood, taken in a trial of the OX40 agonist ivuxolimab. The V gene is TRBV19, the J gene TRBJ2-7; no definite D call. This clonotype was obtained from an adult with an advanced solid tumor such as melanoma, head and neck, liver or kidney cancer. The CDR3 bases are TGTGCCAGTAGCTCCTACGAGCAGTACTTC. This encodes CASSSYEQYF. The full variable domain, in which reference TRBV19 and TRBJ2-7 provide the parts outside the CDR3, is DGGITQSPKYLFRKEGQNVTLSCEQNLNHDAMYWYRQDPGQGLRLIYYSQIVNDFQKGDIAEGYSVSREKKESFPLTVTSAQKNPTAFYLCASSSYEQYFGPGTRLTVT.